These 31 T cell receptor beta chains originate from one sample sequenced in a study of shared clonotypes between healthy human individuals. Produced via immunoSEQ multiplex PCR; TCRdb's table is partial and in-frame only. The sample has some 2.4 million clones, under 95% seen once. The sequencing sample was made of naive CD4+ T cells from PBMCs. Subset of the sample: CD45RA+ positively selected. The receptors stem from a man younger than 35 in good health. Some clones in this sample may be carry-over from other donors' samples.

The chain employs TRBV29-1 and TRBJ2-5; D call uncertain. This CDR3 contains 13 residues. CDR1 SQVTM and CDR2 ANQGSEA come from the germline V gene. Trimming took off 8 bases at V and 1 base at J, with 14 bases between the two ends. CDR3 nucleotide sequence: TGCAGCACCCGGAGTGGGGTCCAAGAGACCCAGTACTTC. This sequence encodes CSTRSGVQETQYF.

The V call is TRBV13, the J call TRBJ2-7; D remains unclear. The germline gives CDR1 PRHDT, CDR2 FYEKMQ (reference sequence). V was clipped by 3 bases and J by 0 bases, with 9 bases between them. This CDR3 is built from 14 residues. The CDR3 loop is CASSLAVSSYEQYF. For the CDR3, the DNA is TGTGCCAGCAGCTTGGCCGTCAGCTCCTACGAGCAGTACTTC.

The rearrangement joins TRBV6-1 to TRBJ2-1; no clear D gene. The germline V gene encodes CDR1 MNHNS and CDR2 SASEGT. The V end was cut by 8 bases, the J end by 10 bases, with 12 bases between. CDR3 size: 11 residues. Written as DNA, the CDR3 is TGTGCCAGCCGAAGGATGGGGGAGCAGTTCTTC. This gives the protein CASRRMGEQFF.

The chain carries TRBV19 and TRBJ2-3; D could derive from TRBD1 or TRBD2 (5 bases each). V lost 3 bases and J lost 6, with 19 bases in between. The germline gives CDR1 LNHDA, CDR2 SQIVND (reference sequence). The CDR3 contains 16 residues. The CDR3 sequence is CASSIVSSRGRDTQYF. In DNA form, the CDR3 reads TGTGCCAGTAGTATCGTGAGCTCGAGGGGCCGGGATACGCAGTATTTT.

The V gene is TRBV12-5, the J gene TRBJ2-1; a possible D gene is TRBD1 (6 bases). The ends were cut back, 9 bases at V and 2 bases at J, with 20 bases in the middle. Germline CDR1 reads LGHNT; CDR2 reads FRNRAP. This CDR3 contains 16 residues. In DNA form, the CDR3 reads TGTGCTAGCTCACACACAGGGTCCTTGCCCTACAATGAGCAGTTCTTC. Translated, it gives CASSHTGSLPYNEQFF.

V and J are TRBV28 and TRBJ2-5; D may be TRBD2 (6 bases). CDR3 length: 14 residues. Trimming cost V 2 bases and J 7 bases, with 14 bases left between them. Germline V gene lookup returns CDR1 MDHEN and CDR2 SYDVKM. The CDR3 is CASSLVSGVGTQYF. Written as DNA, the CDR3 is TGTGCCAGCAGTTTAGTCTCGGGAGTGGGGACCCAGTACTTC.

This rearrangement joins TRBV5-1 to TRBJ2-5; 7 positions match TRBD2. The CDR3 runs 16 residues. Germline loops: CDR1 SGHRS, CDR2 YFSETQ. The V and J ends lost 1 base and 1 base, in that order; junction bases with no gene match: 7. CDR3 sequence (DNA): TGCGCCAGCAGCTTGCCTGGGGGGGGTCCCCAAGAGACCCAGTACTTC. Amino acids: CASSLPGGGPQETQYF.

The chain employs TRBV6-5 and TRBJ2-7; 7 bases match TRBD2. The CDR3 is made up of 14 amino acids. V was pared by 4 bases and J by 6 bases, with 9 bases of the junction left unmatched. Germline V lookup: CDR1 MNHEY, CDR2 SVGAGI. The CDR3 sequence is CASSFWTGGGEQYF. As DNA, the CDR3 is TGTGCCAGCAGTTTCTGGACGGGGGGTGGCGAGCAGTACTTC.

The J gene is TRBJ1-1, the V gene TRBV6-4; D is ambiguous. The CDR3 contains 13 residues. V was trimmed by 4 bases and J by 1 base, leaving 7 bases between them. The V gene's germline CDR1 is MRHNA and CDR2 SNTAGT. DNA of the CDR3: TGTGCCAGCAGTGCCCAAGAGAACACTGAAGCTTTCTTT. Translated, it gives CASSAQENTEAFF.

A single count supports this clone. CDR3 protein: CASRPTGGAYEQYF. DNA of the CDR3: TGCGCCAGCAGACCAACAGGGGGCGCATACGAGCAGTACTTC. J is TRBJ2-7 and V is TRBV4-1; TRBD1 matches at 9 bases. The J segment lost 4 bases and the V segment lost 6 bases, leaving 7 bases of the junction unmatched. The CDR3 is 14 residues long. CDR1 and CDR2 from the germline V gene are MGHRA and YSYEKL.

The chain uses TRBV15 and TRBJ1-3; 10 nucleotides line up with TRBD1. J gave up 2 bases and V 3 bases, and 4 bases lay outside the gene matches. The germline CDR1 and CDR2 sequences are LNHNV and YYDKDF (reference sequence). The CDR3 has 16 residues. The CDR3 loop is CATSRYDRGPGNTIYF. The CDR3 coding sequence is TGTGCCACCAGCAGGTACGACAGGGGGCCTGGAAACACCATATATTTT.

This chain uses TRBV25-1 with TRBJ2-3; TRBD1 aligns across 8 bases. This CDR3 has 17 residues. The J segment lost 2 bases and the V segment lost 2 bases, leaving 9 bases of the junction unmatched. From germline, CDR1 is MGHDK and CDR2 SYGVNS. In DNA form, the CDR3 reads TGTGCCAGCAGTGAAGCCACCAGGGGGCTATTCACAGATACGCAGTATTTT. It codes for CASSEATRGLFTDTQYF.

The chain is built from TRBV11-3 and TRBJ2-1; 7 bases are a match to TRBD2. Germline loops: CDR1 SGHNT, CDR2 YENEEA. The V gene end was trimmed by 3 bases and the J gene end by 8 bases; junction bases not matched to a gene: 10. This CDR3 contains 15 residues. Here the CDR3 reads CASSFSGTTWDEQFF. The DNA for the CDR3 is TGTGCCAGCAGCTTCAGCGGGACTACCTGGGATGAGCAGTTCTTC. Full variable domain (missing parts from reference TRBV11-3 and TRBJ2-1): EAGVVQSPRYKIIEKKQPVAFWCNPISGHNTLYWYLQNLGQGPELLIRYENEEAVDDSQLPKDRFSAERLKGVDSTLKIQPAELGDSAVYLCASSFSGTTWDEQFFGPGTRLTVL.

The chain uses TRBV5-1 and TRBJ2-5, with unresolved D. Germline CDR1 and CDR2: SGHRS and YFSETQ. With 4 bases removed from V and 4 bases from J, the gap between germline ends came to 14 bases. The CDR3 loop spans 14 amino acids. CDR3 in amino acids: CASSPGPAPETQYF. The CDR3 DNA reads TGCGCCAGCAGCCCGGGTCCAGCCCCAGAGACCCAGTACTTC.

The rearrangement uses TRBV18 and TRBJ1-2; weak D call: TRBD1 (6 bases). Trimming stripped 3 bases from V and 7 bases from J, with 15 bases between. The length of the CDR3 is 14 residues. CDR1 is KGHSH, CDR2 LQKENI, per germline. For the CDR3, the DNA is TGTGCCAGCTCACCCTCGGGGGGCTCGGGTGGCTACACCTTC. Translating it yields CASSPSGGSGGYTF.

V usage is TRBV19 and J usage is TRBJ1-2; the D gene is possibly TRBD1 (5 bases). V was pared by 6 bases and J by 1 base, with 6 bases between. The CDR3 has 12 amino acids. Germline V CDR1 and CDR2: LNHDA, SQIVND (reference sequence). DNA of the CDR3: TGTGCCAGTAGGGGGGTTAACTATGGCTACACCTTC. This gives the protein CASRGVNYGYTF.

For this clone: The junction departs from the called germline gene at one end, perhaps through a read error. V and J are TRBV2 and TRBJ2-7; the match to TRBD1 covers 10 bases. The CDR3 spans 12 residues. Germline loops: CDR1 SNHLY, CDR2 FYNNEI. In nucleotides, the CDR3 is TGTGCCAGCAGTTCCCGACAGGGGGCGGAGGACTTC. It translates to CASSSRQGAEDF.

J is TRBJ2-7 and V is TRBV28, with D possibly matching TRBD2 (6 bases). Germline-derived CDR1 and CDR2 are MDHEN and SYDVKM. V gave up 6 bases and J gave up 8 bases, with 11 bases separating them. CDR3 length equals 11 residues. The CDR3 loop is CASSLEGQQYF. CDR3 DNA sequence: TGTGCCAGCAGCCTGGAGGGACAGCAGTACTTC.

This clone is a singleton in its sample. This sequence joins TRBV28 and TRBJ1-2; D is unresolved. Germline CDR1 and CDR2: MDHEN and SYDVKM. CDR3 length: 18 residues. V was pared by 6 bases and J by 0 bases, with 23 bases between. The CDR3 sequence is CASSHKGYSYSSNYGYTF. In DNA form, the CDR3 reads TGTGCCAGCAGCCATAAAGGTTATTCGTACAGTTCTAACTATGGCTACACCTTC.

This clone appeared once. Other nucleotide sequences in the sample specify the same CDR3. V and J are TRBV5-1 and TRBJ2-1; D is possibly TRBD2 (5 bases). V lost 4 bases to trimming and J lost 4 bases, with 12 bases between them. This CDR3 spans 14 amino acids. Germline V gene data show CDR1 as SGHRS and CDR2 as YFSETQ. CDR3 loop: CASSLEAAYNEQFF. CDR3 coding DNA: TGCGCCAGCAGCCTGGAGGCGGCTTACAATGAGCAGTTCTTC.

This clone was recorded only once. CDR3 in DNA: TGCGCCAGCAGCTCAATATCGGCAGGAAACACTGAAGCTTTCTTT. It yields the protein CASSSISAGNTEAFF. This chain links TRBV5-1 with TRBJ1-1; D remains unclear. The V end lost 3 bases, the J end lost 2 bases, and 14 bases lay between the germline ends. CDR3 length: 15 residues. Germline V gene lookup returns CDR1 SGHRS and CDR2 YFSETQ.

The genes are TRBV28 and TRBJ1-1, with D hard to call. Trimming took off 6 bases at V and 4 bases at J, with 9 bases between the two ends. Germline V gene sequence: CDR1 MDHEN, CDR2 SYDVKM. The CDR3 totals 12 residues. The CDR3 loop is CASSPSTTEAFF. The CDR3 DNA is TGTGCCAGCAGCCCGAGTACCACTGAAGCTTTCTTT. Full variable domain (rest looked up from reference TRBV28 and TRBJ1-1): DVKVTQSSRYLVKRTGEKVFLECVQDMDHENMFWYRQDPGLGLRLIYFSYDVKMKEKGDIPEGYSVSREKKERFSLILESASTNQTSMYLCASSPSTTEAFFGQGTRLTVV.

This clone was seen a few times. The gene calls are TRBV2 and TRBJ2-1, with no clear D. The germline CDR1 and CDR2 sequences are SNHLY and FYNNEI. The CDR3 is 12 amino acids. With 5 bases removed from V and 7 bases from J, the gap between germline ends came to 9 bases. The CDR3 is CASSPKRNEQFF. The CDR3 DNA reads as TGTGCCAGCAGTCCCAAAAGGAATGAGCAGTTCTTC.

With respect to this clone: In the same sample, other DNA sequences code for this CDR3. The chain recombines TRBV27 with TRBJ2-5; D perhaps matches TRBD2 (5 bases). The length of the CDR3 is 14 residues. Germline V gene sequence: CDR1 MNHEY, CDR2 SMNVEV (reference sequence). The V and J ends lost 6 bases and 5 bases respectively, with 16 bases between them. CDR3 region: CASSLAGLGETQYF. The DNA of the CDR3 is TGTGCCAGCAGCCTCGCGGGCCTCGGGGAGACCCAGTACTTC.

This chain connects TRBV6-1 to TRBJ2-5; 10 bases line up with TRBD2. Germline CDR1 MNHNS, CDR2 SASEGT. This CDR3 comprises 13 residues. The J segment lost 5 bases and the V segment lost 9 bases, leaving 6 bases of the junction unmatched. The CDR3 protein is CASRLAGVETQYF. The CDR3 DNA is TGTGCCAGTCGTCTAGCGGGAGTTGAGACCCAGTACTTC.

V is TRBV19 and J is TRBJ2-1; D is uncertain. The V end lost 5 bases, the J end lost 2 bases, and 13 bases lay between the germline ends. CDR1 is LNHDA and CDR2 is SQIVND in the germline V gene (reference sequence). This CDR3 has 15 residues. CDR3 residues: CASSLRTLPYNEQFF. The CDR3 DNA sequence: TGTGCCAGTAGTCTCCGGACGCTGCCCTACAATGAGCAGTTCTTC. Using reference TRBV19 and TRBJ2-1 for the parts outside the CDR3, the full variable domain is DGGITQSPKYLFRKEGQNVTLSCEQNLNHDAMYWYRQDPGQGLRLIYYSQIVNDFQKGDIAEGYSVSREKKESFPLTVTSAQKNPTAFYLCASSLRTLPYNEQFFGPGTRLTVL.

This clone appeared once. The V and J genes are TRBV7-8 and TRBJ2-7; D perhaps matches TRBD1 (5 bases). The CDR3 is 14 amino acids. V was clipped by 8 bases and J by 3 bases, with 17 bases between them. Germline V gene sequence: CDR1 SGHVS, CDR2 FQNEAQ. Here the CDR3 DNA reads TGTGCCAGCCAACGGACATCTGGGGACTACGAGCAGTACTTC. Protein sequence: CASQRTSGDYEQYF.

This clone appeared a single time. The rearrangement joins TRBV5-5 to TRBJ2-7, with TRBD1 matching 7 bases. Trimming took 4 bases from V and 2 from J; bases not matched to a gene: 9. This CDR3 has 15 amino acids. Per the germline V gene, CDR1 is SGHKS and CDR2 is YYEKEE (reference sequence). For the CDR3, the DNA is TGTGCCAGCAGCCAAGCCGGGACAGCGCCCTACGAGCAGTACTTC. Translated: CASSQAGTAPYEQYF.

This clone appeared a single time. This chain links TRBV15 with TRBJ1-4; TRBD1 is a possible D gene (5 bases). The V end lost 5 bases, the J end lost 8 bases, and 15 bases lay between the germline ends. Germline V lookup: CDR1 LNHNV, CDR2 YYDKDF (reference sequence). This CDR3 spans 14 amino acids. The CDR3 protein is CATSGRGPGEKLFF. The CDR3 nucleotides read TGTGCCACCAGCGGCCGAGGGCCAGGGGAAAAACTGTTTTTT.

In its sample, this clone was seen once. The identical CDR3 is also encoded by other nucleotide sequences in the sample. CDR3 in amino acids: CASSLQGALNTEAFF. DNA of the CDR3: TGTGCCAGCAGCTTACAGGGGGCGCTGAACACTGAAGCTTTCTTT. The rearrangement joins TRBV7-9 to TRBJ1-1, with 8 nucleotides matching TRBD1. The length of the CDR3 is 15 residues. The germline V gene has CDR1 SEHNR and CDR2 FQNEAQ (reference sequence). J lost 0 bases, V lost 2 bases, and 2 bases had no gene match.

Only a few counts were recorded for this clone. CDR3 sequence: CASRPQGPRNQPQHF. The CDR3 DNA reads as TGTGCCAGCAGACCCCAGGGACCACGCAATCAGCCCCAGCATTTT. The chain recombines TRBV6-5 with TRBJ1-5; weak D call: TRBD1 (5 bases). Germline-derived CDR1 and CDR2 are MNHEY and SVGAGI. Trimming pared 6 bases from V and 2 bases from J, leaving 14 bases between. This CDR3 is built from 15 residues.